Listed below are T cell receptor beta chains from one sample, sequenced in a study of OX40 agonist ivuxolimab in advanced cancers. Profiled with immunoSEQ multiplex PCR; TCRdb holds only in-frame clones, not every one. The table records roughly 100,000 clones, about 92% of them present only once. The sample in question was CD4+ or CD8+ T cells sorted from blood, obtained in a trial of the OX40 agonist ivuxolimab. These receptors were collected from an adult with an advanced solid tumor such as melanoma, head and neck, liver or kidney cancer. CDR3s include the opening cysteine and the closing phenylalanine or tryptophan. The order of the fields is clone size, V gene, J gene, D gene, CDR3 protein, CDR3 DNA. A D gene is named only where the DNA matches it firmly. Size tells how often a clone was seen (once, few, many) or the class of an expanded clone, and some rows leave it out.

once	TRBV28	TRBJ1-2	NA	CASRPGGRVYGYTF	TGTGCCAGCAGACCTGGGGGACGTGTCTATGGCTACACCTTC
NA	TRBV6-5	TRBJ2-3	NA	CASSAPSDTDTQYF	TGTGCCAGCAGCGCCCCTTCCGACACAGATACGCAGTATTTT
NA	TRBV19	TRBJ2-1	NA	CASSQGLSSYNEQFF	TGTGCCAGCAGTCAGGGACTCAGCTCCTACAATGAGCAGTTCTTC
NA	TRBV28	TRBJ1-1	TRBD1	CASLLGQATEAFF	TGTGCCAGCTTACTGGGACAGGCGACTGAAGCTTTCTTT
NA	TRBV11-2	TRBJ2-3	TRBD2	CASSGKTSGGTRNTQYF	TGTGCCAGCAGCGGCAAGACTAGCGGGGGGACCAGAAATACGCAGTATTTT
once	TRBV5-1	TRBJ2-1	TRBD2	CASSLSGVSYNEQFF	TGCGCCAGCAGCCTTAGCGGGGTCTCCTACAATGAGCAGTTCTTC
once	TRBV7-2	TRBJ1-1	NA	CASSLMGGGTEAFF	TGTGCCAGCAGCTTAATGGGCGGGGGGACTGAAGCTTTCTTT
NA	TRBV5-4	TRBJ2-2	NA	CASSFSGATRGELFF	TGTGCCAGCAGCTTTTCCGGAGCAACGCGCGGGGAGCTGTTTTTT
NA	TRBV5-1	TRBJ2-1	TRBD2	CASSSKRESEQFF	TGCGCCAGCAGCTCGAAGCGGGAAAGTGAGCAGTTCTTC
NA	TRBV12-5	TRBJ2-3	TRBD2	CASGLASGNLPHTQYF	TGTGCTAGTGGTTTGGCTAGCGGAAACCTGCCCCATACGCAGTATTTT
NA	TRBV7-9	TRBJ2-3	NA	CATLGWETDTQYF	TGTGCCACCTTGGGGTGGGAAACAGATACGCAGTATTTT
NA	TRBV11-2	TRBJ2-3	NA	CASSSLVADTQYF	TGTGCCAGCAGCTCGCTAGTCGCAGATACGCAGTATTTT
NA	TRBV9	TRBJ2-6	NA	CASSVEGSGANVLTF	TGTGCCAGCAGCGTAGAAGGGTCCGGGGCCAACGTCCTGACTTTC
NA	TRBV6-1	TRBJ2-7	TRBD1	CASRQTGTDEQYF	TGTGCCAGCAGGCAAACCGGGACAGACGAGCAGTACTTC
NA	TRBV10-3	TRBJ2-3	NA	CAISVASTDTQYF	TGTGCCATCAGTGTAGCTAGCACAGATACGCAGTATTTT
NA	TRBV7-2	TRBJ1-2	NA	CASSYEGDDYGYTF	TGTGCCAGCAGCTATGAGGGGGATGACTATGGCTACACCTTC
NA	TRBV7-2	TRBJ2-1	NA	CASSLGSFGGADEQFF	TGTGCCAGCAGCTTAGGGAGCTTCGGGGGCGCGGATGAGCAGTTCTTC